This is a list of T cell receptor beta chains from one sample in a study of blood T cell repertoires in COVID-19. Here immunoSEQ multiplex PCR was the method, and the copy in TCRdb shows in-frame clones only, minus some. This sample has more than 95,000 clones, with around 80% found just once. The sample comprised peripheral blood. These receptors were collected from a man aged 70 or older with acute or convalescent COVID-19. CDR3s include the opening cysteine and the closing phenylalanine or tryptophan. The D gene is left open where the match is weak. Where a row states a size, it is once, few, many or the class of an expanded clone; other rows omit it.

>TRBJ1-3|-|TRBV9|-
CASTAGASGNTIYF
TGTGCCAGCACTGCAGGGGCATCTGGAAACACCATATATTTT
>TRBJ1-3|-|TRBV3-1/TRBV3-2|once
CASSQMAVSGNTIYF
TGTGCCAGCAGCCAGATGGCCGTCTCTGGAAACACCATATATTTT
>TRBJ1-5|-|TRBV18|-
CASSPPDSSRPQHF
TGTGCCAGCTCACCACCAGACAGCTCGCGGCCCCAGCATTTT
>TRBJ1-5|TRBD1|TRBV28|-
CASSQGQVYSNQPQHF
TGTGCCAGCAGTCAGGGACAGGTCTATAGCAATCAGCCCCAGCATTTT
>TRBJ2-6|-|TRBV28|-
CASFPRGKTGANVLTF
TGTGCCAGCTTTCCTCGGGGTAAAACTGGGGCCAACGTCCTGACTTTC
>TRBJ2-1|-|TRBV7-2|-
CASSLHGNNEQFF
TGTGCCAGCAGCTTGCACGGGAACAATGAGCAGTTCTTC
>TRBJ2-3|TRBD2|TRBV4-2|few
CASSRTGTSGGARTDTQYF
TGTGCCAGCAGCCGCACCGGGACTAGCGGGGGGGCCAGGACAGATACGCAGTATTTT
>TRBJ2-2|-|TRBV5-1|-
CASSPHTGEPGELFF
TGCGCCAGCAGCCCCCACACAGGAGAACCCGGGGAGCTGTTTTTT
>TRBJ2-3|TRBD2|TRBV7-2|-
CASSFLAGAFTDTQYF
TGTGCCAGCAGCTTCCTAGCGGGGGCCTTCACAGATACGCAGTATTTT
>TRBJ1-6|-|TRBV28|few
CATIGQPSHSPLHF
TGTGCCACCATCGGACAGCCTTCCCATTCACCCCTCCACTTT
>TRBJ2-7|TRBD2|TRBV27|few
CASSIGTSGNEQYF
TGTGCCAGCAGTATCGGGACTAGCGGGAACGAGCAGTACTTC
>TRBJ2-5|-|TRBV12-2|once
CASRAGQGDETQYF
TGTGCAAGTCGCGCGGGACAGGGCGACGAGACCCAGTACTTC
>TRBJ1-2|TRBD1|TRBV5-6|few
CASSSGTGTAYGYTF
TGTGCCAGCAGCTCAGGAACCGGGACAGCCTATGGCTACACCTTC
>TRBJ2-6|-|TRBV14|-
CASSLRGRDSGANVLTF
TGTGCCAGCAGCCTCCGCGGCAGAGATTCTGGGGCCAACGTCCTGACTTTC
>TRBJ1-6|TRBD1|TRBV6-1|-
CASSNGQVAPLHF
TGTGCCAGCAGTAACGGACAGGTAGCACCCCTCCACTTT
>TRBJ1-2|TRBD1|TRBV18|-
CASSQSTGEYYGYTF
TGTGCCAGCTCACAATCAACAGGGGAGTACTATGGCTACACCTTC
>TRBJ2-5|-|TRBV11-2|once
CASSLGESGQETQYF
TGTGCCAGCAGCTTAGGAGAGTCGGGCCAAGAGACCCAGTACTTC
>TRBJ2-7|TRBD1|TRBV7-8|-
CASSLGTGPYEQYF
TGTGCCAGCAGCTTAGGGACAGGGCCCTACGAGCAGTACTTC
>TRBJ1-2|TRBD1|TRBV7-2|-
CASSLDRGQRGYTF
TGTGCCAGCAGCCTGGACAGGGGGCAGAGAGGCTACACCTTC
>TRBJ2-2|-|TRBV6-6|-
CASSYRQATTGELFF
TGTGCCAGCAGTTATAGGCAGGCGACCACCGGGGAGCTGTTTTTT
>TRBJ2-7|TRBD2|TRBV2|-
CASIAGVSYEQYF
TGTGCCAGCATAGCGGGAGTCTCCTACGAGCAGTACTTC
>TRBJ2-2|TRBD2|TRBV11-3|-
CASSPQTGGTGELFF
TGTGCCAGCAGCCCCCAAACGGGGGGAACCGGGGAGCTGTTTTTT
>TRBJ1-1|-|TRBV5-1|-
CASIPEPGGGTEAFF
TGCGCCAGCATCCCCGAACCCGGAGGAGGCACTGAAGCTTTCTTT
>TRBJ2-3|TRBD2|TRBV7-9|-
CASSRSGGTDTQYF
TGTGCCAGCAGCCGTAGCGGGGGCACAGATACGCAGTATTTT